This TCR beta chain was found in a study of blood T cell repertoires in COVID-19 (dated by TCRdb to between 2020 and 2021). Describing the broader study: Samples from collaborators originated in the United States, Italy and Spain and spanned both the acute and convalescent phases of COVID-19. The material from the prospective study consisted of cDNA or gDNA derived from T cells, B-cell-depleted T cells, or PBMCs. Deeply sampled blood TCRbeta repertoires from subjects exposed to, actively infected with, or recovered from COVID-19 were included in the dataset. The repertoires were released in a freely available public database intended as a resource for research on the immune response to SARS-CoV-2. Samples came from the ongoing ImmuneRACE study (first 160 participants) plus 1,254 subjects from 6 global collaborators. A de-identified subject ID, COVID-19 status, age in years and sex were almost always included in the sample metadata. Where available, HLA class I and class II types were obtained from metadata supplied by the sample provider rather than from assay-based typing.

The immunoSEQ Assay, a bias-controlled multiplex PCR, was used to amplify TCRbeta CDR3 regions from genomic DNA. On the authors' methods: Within the assay, amplification of reference gene primers was used to estimate how many nucleated cells each sample contained. Sequence reads were collapsed and filtered to measure the absolute abundance of every unique TCRbeta CDR3 rearrangement. Productive Simpson clonality was computed per sample as the square root of Simpson's diversity index over productive rearrangements. TCRdb stores this immuneACCESS table with in-frame sequences only. Part of the clones is absent; in the studies checked, under half of the shortfall reflects unresolved V genes, and no reason is known for the rest. The D gene and trimming were derived from the DNA, and the V and J assignments and clone size from that table. A total of 250,000 to 300,000 clones appear in this sample, roughly 85% of them only once. The top ten clonotypes cover more than 4% of the sample.

CDR1 and CDR2, per the germline V gene, are SGHAT and FQNNGV. Trimming removed 5 bases from V and 5 bases from J, leaving 12 bases between the germline ends. Its CDR3 holds 13 amino acids, cysteine through phenylalanine. The sequence is cut down to CDR3 DNA, 39 bases in frame from base 1. Results and caveats for the whole study, not just this receptor: How much clinical and demographic metadata was included differed by source and by participant, and the metadata was provided uncurated.

Participants in the prospective study were enrolled through a virtual design, were aged roughly 18 to 100 years, and lived in some 24 United States geographic areas. To assign participants to cohorts, the prospective study relied on clinical history that participants themselves reported in a screening survey and a study questionnaire. Exposed participants had been in contact with someone with a PCR-confirmed or clinician-diagnosed COVID-19 case within 2 weeks of study entry. Each participant in the prospective study had whole blood, serum and a nasopharyngeal or oropharyngeal swab collected by mobile phlebotomists. Participants in the prospective study had the option to provide additional blood draws and questionnaires over a roughly 2-month period. Before DNA extraction, prospective study blood samples were shipped either frozen or at room temperature. In regard to this clone: This clone's antigen is unknown. Qualities for individual bases were not recorded, and no much larger clone is one base off.

Sequences were obtained from PBMCs or T cells enriched from blood (not recorded which). The chain is encoded by TRBV11-2 joined to TRBJ1-2, with a weak D call of TRBD1 (5 bases match). The origin of this receptor is a man between 35 and 55 years old who had been exposed to COVID-19. The CDR3 protein sequence reads: CASSRRVSYGYTF. The DNA sequence is TGTGCCAGCAGCCGCAGGGTGTCGTATGGCTACACCTTC.